The 32 T cell receptor beta chains presented below share a single source sample, sequenced in a study of shared clonotypes between healthy human individuals (dated by TCRdb to the early 2020s). The library was generated by the immunoSEQ multiplex PCR assay. Entries here come from immuneACCESS through TCRdb and include only in-frame sequences with V and J called. Some clones fail to appear in such tables; in the studies checked, an unresolved V gene covers under half of the shortfall, and the cause of the remainder is unknown. Counted in this sample were about 2.4 million clones; around nine tenths of them appeared once. The ten largest clones capture roughly 0.15% of the sample. Sequencing was done on a sample of naive CD4+ T cells sorted from blood. Explained via the paper, the cell subset or site label denotes: CD45RA+ positively selected. Receptors were obtained from a man aged 18 to 35 in good health.

The chain uses TRBV21-1 and TRBJ1-2; the table's D call TRBD1 went unverified against the DNA. TRBV21-1 is annotated as a pseudogene. CDR3 length: 14 residues. The DNA of the CDR3 is TGTGCCAGCACCAACGTCAGGGGTCTCAAGGGCTACACCTTC. This codes for CASTNVRGLKGYTF.

The chain links TRBV6-1 to TRBJ1-2; D remains ambiguous. The CDR3 is 15 residues long. The V gene's germline CDR1 is MNHNS and CDR2 SASEGT. V shed 3 bases and J shed 1 base, with 12 bases lying between them. The CDR3 nucleotides read TGTGCCAGCAGTGAGTTGGCCACCGGTAACTATGGCTACACCTTC. This codes for CASSELATGNYGYTF.

V and J are TRBV6-1 and TRBJ2-4, with 7 bases identical to TRBD2. The CDR3 sequence is 15 residues long. The V gene end was trimmed by 6 bases and the J gene end by 2 bases; junction bases not matched to a gene: 7. Germline assignment: CDR1 MNHNS and CDR2 SASEGT. This CDR3 reads CASSGTTDSKNIQYF. In DNA, the CDR3 is TGTGCCAGCAGCGGGACTACCGATTCCAAAAACATTCAGTACTTC.

The chain has TRBV6-1 and TRBJ1-2, with D hard to call. V lost 0 bases and J lost 8, with 13 bases in between. The length of the CDR3 is 14 residues. The germline V gene encodes CDR1 MNHNS and CDR2 SASEGT. In DNA form, the CDR3 reads TGTGCCAGCAGTGAAGCCCAGGACCTTTTCGGCTACACCTTC. Translated, it gives CASSEAQDLFGYTF.

V usage is TRBV6-1 and J usage is TRBJ1-2, with 8 nucleotides matching TRBD1. The trim removed 4 bases at V and 8 bases at J, leaving 6 bases unmatched. The CDR3 totals 13 residues. Germline values: CDR1 MNHNS, CDR2 SASEGT. CDR3 loop: CASSGTGGQGYTF. In nucleotides, the CDR3 is TGTGCCAGCAGTGGAACAGGGGGTCAGGGCTACACCTTC.

The chain employs TRBV5-5 and TRBJ2-5; D unresolved. CDR1 is SGHKS, CDR2 YYEKEE, per germline (reference sequence). The CDR3 spans 15 residues. V was pared by 5 bases and J by 5 bases, with 19 bases between. The chain's CDR3 is CASSWTPRSEETQYF. CDR3 nucleotides: TGTGCCAGCAGTTGGACCCCTCGTTCGGAGGAGACCCAGTACTTC.

In regard to this clone: Different DNA sequences within this sample yield the same CDR3. The chain joins TRBV2 to TRBJ2-7; TRBD1 matches 10 bases. CDR3 length: 13 residues. V was pared by 5 bases and J by 4 bases, with 2 bases of the junction left unmatched. Germline V CDR1 and CDR2: SNHLY, FYNNEI. DNA of the CDR3: TGTGCCAGCAGTAGGACAGGGGGTTACGAGCAGTACTTC. Translated: CASSRTGGYEQYF. Based on the CDR3 plus reference TRBV2 and TRBJ2-7, the full variable domain is EPEVTQTPSHQVTQMGQEVILRCVPISNHLYFYWYRQILGQKVEFLVSFYNNEISEKSEIFDDQFSVERPDGSNFTLKIRSTKLEDSAMYFCASSRTGGYEQYFGPGTRLTVT.

The count of this clone is one. The rearrangement links TRBV7-9 to TRBJ2-5; D is tentatively TRBD1 or TRBD2 (5 bases each). Germline loops: CDR1 SEHNR, CDR2 FQNEAQ (reference sequence). The V end was cut by 3 bases, the J end by 3 bases, with 14 bases between. CDR3 length: 15 residues. The CDR3 DNA reads TGTGCCAGCAGCTTTCTAGGGGACGCTAAAGAGACCCAGTACTTC. Translation: CASSFLGDAKETQYF.

The gene calls are TRBV10-3 and TRBJ2-3; 8 bases align to TRBD2. The ends lost 10 bases at V and 0 bases at J; junction bases unmatched: 12. Germline CDR1 ENHRY, CDR2 SYGVKD. CDR3 length: 16 amino acids. The CDR3 loop is CATQRSSGSSTDTQYF. The DNA for the CDR3 is TGTGCCACCCAAAGGTCTAGCGGGTCTAGCACAGATACGCAGTATTTT.

V and J are TRBV9 and TRBJ1-3; 8 bases map to TRBD1. This CDR3 has 14 amino acids. J gave up 4 bases and V 3 bases, and 3 bases lay outside the gene matches. Looked up from germline, CDR1 is SGDLS and CDR2 is YYNGEE. The CDR3 region is CASSATGAGNTIYF. The CDR3 DNA is TGTGCCAGCAGCGCGACAGGGGCCGGAAACACCATATATTTT.

The V gene is TRBV5-6, the J gene TRBJ1-2; D is unclear. The germline gives CDR1 SGHDT, CDR2 YYEEEE. The CDR3 contains 15 residues. V lost 4 bases and J 2 bases, leaving 15 bases between the germline ends. The CDR3 reads CASSPDLPANYGYTF. DNA for the CDR3: TGTGCCAGCAGCCCGGACCTCCCGGCGAACTATGGCTACACCTTC.

V gene TRBV7-9 combines with J gene TRBJ2-5; 7 nucleotides line up with TRBD1. The CDR3 extends over 15 amino acids. In germline, CDR1 is SEHNR, CDR2 FQNEAQ (reference sequence). V lost 5 bases and J lost 5; bases outside the gene matches: 11. CDR3 protein: CASSPGGRGYETQYF. The CDR3 DNA follows: TGTGCCAGCAGCCCCGGAGGCAGGGGGTATGAGACCCAGTACTTC.

This clone was found a few times. The rearrangement uses TRBV2 and TRBJ1-2; possibly TRBD1 for D (6 bases). The CDR3 extends over 12 amino acids. The germline gives CDR1 SNHLY, CDR2 FYNNEI. V dropped 6 bases and J dropped 4 bases, with 9 bases sitting between them. CDR3: CASSGTSYGYTF. CDR3 nucleotide sequence: TGTGCCAGCAGCGGGACATCCTATGGCTACACCTTC.

With respect to this clone: The sample has other DNA sequences that encode this CDR3 too. The genes are TRBV5-1 and TRBJ2-6, with D perhaps matching TRBD1 or TRBD2 (5 bases each). Trimming took off 0 bases at V and 3 bases at J, with 7 bases between the two ends. The germline gives CDR1 SGHRS, CDR2 YFSETQ. The CDR3 runs 15 residues. CDR3 bases: TGCGCCAGCAGCTTGGAGGGGAGTGGGGCCAACGTCCTGACTTTC. Amino acids: CASSLEGSGANVLTF.

V gene TRBV18 combines with J gene TRBJ2-5; tentative D call: TRBD2 (5 bases). The length of the CDR3 is 16 residues. Trimming shortened V by 0 bases and J by 5 bases, and 16 bases separated the two germline ends. Germline V gene sequence: CDR1 KGHSH, CDR2 LQKENI. Here the CDR3 reads CASSPPLRGGLETQYF. The CDR3 DNA is TGTGCCAGCTCACCACCCCTCCGGGGTGGGCTGGAGACCCAGTACTTC.

J is TRBJ2-5 and V is TRBV7-2; the match to TRBD2 covers 10 bases. After removal of 1 base from V and 4 bases from J, the junction contained 3 bases not matched to a gene. The germline gives CDR1 SGHTA, CDR2 FQGNSA. The CDR3 extends over 15 amino acids. In DNA form, the CDR3 reads TGTGCCAGCAGCTTAGTTTCTAGCGGGAGAGAGACCCAGTACTTC. Translation: CASSLVSSGRETQYF.

The J gene is TRBJ2-3, the V gene TRBV7-3, with D perhaps TRBD1 or TRBD2 (5 bases each). V was shortened by 5 bases and J by 0 bases, with 12 bases between the two germline ends. CDR3 length equals 15 residues. Per the germline V gene, CDR1 is SGHTA and CDR2 is FQGTGA. CDR3 bases: TGTGCCAGCAGCACGGGGCCTCCTAGCACAGATACGCAGTATTTT. Translation gives CASSTGPPSTDTQYF.

V is TRBV2 and J is TRBJ1-1, with D uncertain. The germline V and J ends were trimmed by 2 bases and 7 bases, with 11 bases remaining between them. Germline values: CDR1 SNHLY, CDR2 FYNNEI. The CDR3 is made up of 13 amino acids. This CDR3 reads CASSENYGGEAFF. DNA of the CDR3: TGTGCCAGCAGTGAAAACTATGGCGGTGAAGCTTTCTTT.

The chain carries TRBV30 and TRBJ1-2; 7 nucleotides agree with TRBD1. Germline V gene lookup returns CDR1 GTSNPN and CDR2 SVGIG (reference sequence). The CDR3 runs to 13 residues. With 5 bases clipped from V and 3 bases from J, the junction kept 6 bases outside the gene matches. The CDR3 is CAWEGGAHYGYTF. DNA for the CDR3: TGTGCCTGGGAAGGGGGCGCGCACTATGGCTACACCTTC.

The rearrangement uses TRBV28 and TRBJ1-5; tentatively, D is TRBD1 (5 bases). Germline CDR1 and CDR2: MDHEN and SYDVKM. There are 15 residues in the CDR3. V lost 1 base, J lost 7 bases, and 14 bases lay in between. In DNA, the CDR3 is TGTGCCAGCAGTTTATTCGAATTGGGGCGGCAGCCCCAGCATTTT. The encoded protein is CASSLFELGRQPQHF.

The chain carries TRBV5-1 and TRBJ2-7, with 10 nucleotides matching TRBD1. Looked up from germline, CDR1 is SGHRS and CDR2 is YFSETQ. This CDR3 spans 17 amino acids. The V segment lost 3 bases and the J segment 5 bases; nucleotides outside the gene matches: 14. The CDR3 loop is CASSSGRDRGLLHEQYF. CDR3 nucleotide sequence: TGCGCCAGCAGCTCGGGCCGGGACAGGGGTCTTCTCCACGAGCAGTACTTC.

In regard to this clone: The sample has other DNA sequences that encode this CDR3 too. The CDR3 coding sequence is TGTGCCAGCAGCGTAAAGGGGGCCTCTGGAAACACCATATATTTT. The encoded protein is CASSVKGASGNTIYF. This rearrangement joins TRBV9 to TRBJ1-3, with TRBD1 matching 7 bases. Germline V CDR1 and CDR2: SGDLS, YYNGEE. Trimming cost V 1 base and J 0 bases; bases outside gene matches: 1. This CDR3 spans 15 amino acids.

This chain connects TRBV11-3 to TRBJ2-1, with TRBD2 identical over 11 bases. Germline V lookup: CDR1 SGHNT, CDR2 YENEEA. This CDR3 is 18 amino acids long. The ends lost 4 bases at V and 8 bases at J; junction bases unmatched: 16. In nucleotides, the CDR3 is TGTGCCAGCAGCTCTTTTGTAGCGGGAGGGGCAAATAAAGATGAGCAGTTCTTC. Translated, it gives CASSSFVAGGANKDEQFF.

The CDR3 region has the DNA TGTGCCAGCAGCGTAGGAGTGGGACAGGGCGCAGATACGCAGTATTTT. This encodes CASSVGVGQGADTQYF. The V and J genes are TRBV9 and TRBJ2-3; 9 bases match TRBD1. The CDR3 has 16 residues. Germline V gene sequence: CDR1 SGDLS, CDR2 YYNGEE. After removal of 0 bases from V and 4 bases from J, the junction contained 6 bases not matched to a gene.

Concerning this clone: The sample holds other DNA sequences that translate to the same CDR3. This chain connects TRBV18 to TRBJ2-7; D gene ambiguous. Trimming took off 6 bases at V and 5 bases at J, with 11 bases between the two ends. Germline loops: CDR1 KGHSH, CDR2 LQKENI. This CDR3 region has 12 residues. CDR3 residues: CASSPTGDEQYF. The CDR3 coding sequence is TGTGCCAGCTCCCCCACTGGAGACGAGCAGTACTTC.

The chain is built from TRBV13 and TRBJ2-1; 8 bases map to TRBD1. Unmatched junction bases numbered 5, after V lost 4 bases and J lost 6 bases. This CDR3 spans 14 amino acids. The germline gives CDR1 PRHDT, CDR2 FYEKMQ (reference sequence). CDR3 bases: TGTGCCAGCAGCTCCAGGGGGCCACGCAATGAGCAGTTCTTC. Protein: CASSSRGPRNEQFF.

This rearrangement joins TRBV6-6 to TRBJ2-7, with D possibly being TRBD1 or TRBD2 (5 bases each). Germline CDR1 is MNHNY and CDR2 is SVGAGI (reference sequence). The CDR3 loop spans 16 amino acids. V was pared by 1 base and J by 4 bases, with 17 bases between. CDR3: CASSYYVPGTRYEQYF. For the CDR3, the DNA is TGTGCCAGCAGTTACTACGTCCCAGGGACCCGGTACGAGCAGTACTTC.

In its sample, this clone was seen a few times. This chain connects TRBV5-8 to TRBJ1-1; D is undetermined. Looked up from germline, CDR1 is SGHTS and CDR2 is YDEGEE. The V and J ends lost 4 bases and 1 base respectively, with 2 bases between them. This CDR3 comprises 11 residues. The CDR3 DNA is TGTGCCAGCAGCCAGAACACTGAAGCTTTCTTT. It specifies CASSQNTEAFF.

The V call is TRBV7-9, the J call TRBJ2-3, with 8 bases that match TRBD2. Trimming took 3 bases from V and 4 from J; bases not matched to a gene: 6. CDR1 is SEHNR, CDR2 FQNEAQ, per germline (reference sequence). This CDR3 contains 15 residues. The CDR3 nucleotides are TGTGCCAGCAGCTTGGAGGGGACTAGGTCAGATACGCAGTATTTT. It is translated as CASSLEGTRSDTQYF.

The CDR3 coding sequence is TGTGCCACCAGCAGAGCGGCCAGGGGTGTGACTGAAGCTTTCTTT. Translated: CATSRAARGVTEAFF. The chain links TRBV15 to TRBJ1-1; D is perhaps TRBD1 (6 bases). The V and J ends lost 1 base and 5 bases respectively, with 14 bases between them. In germline, CDR1 is LNHNV, CDR2 YYDKDF (reference sequence). The CDR3 runs to 15 residues.

The rearrangement uses TRBV19 and TRBJ2-7, with D perhaps TRBD2 (6 bases). The CDR3 loop spans 18 amino acids. Trimming left V 4 bases short and J 0 bases short, with 22 bases between. Germline CDR1 is LNHDA and CDR2 is SQIVND (reference sequence). The CDR3 loop is CASSTSGRTKTSSYEQYF. As DNA, the CDR3 is TGTGCCAGTAGTACCAGTGGCCGGACTAAGACAAGCTCCTACGAGCAGTACTTC.

The J gene is TRBJ1-5, the V gene TRBV10-3, with 7 bases fitting TRBD1. The CDR3 covers 17 residues. CDR1 ENHRY and CDR2 SYGVKD come from the germline V gene. Losses at the gene ends were 3 bases for V and 1 base for J; bases not matched to a gene: 9. In nucleotides, the CDR3 is TGTGCCATCAGTGAAGGGGGCCCCGGCGGGAGCAATCAGCCCCAGCATTTT. Its translation is CAISEGGPGGSNQPQHF.